This T cell receptor (beta chain) came from a study of shared clonotypes between healthy human individuals (TCRdb year 2020). With regard to the full study: The cohort included a few men and a couple of women between 18 and 49 years of age. For each donor, CD4 naive and CD4 memory were each run on three plates, CD8 naive on two plates, and CD8 memory on one plate. To estimate repertoire size and how much clonotypes are shared between individuals, the study performed deep sequencing of blood TCR repertoires from roughly five healthy adults. Different laboratories and diverse techniques were used to prepare libraries and sequence TCR repertoires, to increase sequencing depth and limit assay-specific biases. Each donor's leukapheresis produced roughly between roughly 0.94 and 9.5 billion PBMCs. Results and caveats for the whole study, not just this receptor: The small number of donors limited the genetic and exposure-history diversity represented. Naive subsets generally had larger estimated clonotype richness than memory subsets. Compared with non-shared clonotypes, the clonotypes found in all four sorted-subset donors had higher generation probabilities. Incomplete sequencing was indicated by rarefaction of sorted-subset datasets, despite the large sequencing depth. Sampling was restricted to blood, and TCR repertoires in tissue are likely to differ from TCR repertoires in blood. Sharing across a handful of donors was observed for about 4.8% of naive CD4, under 4% of naive CD8, 2.3% of memory CD4, and approximately 0.41% of memory CD8 clonotypes. Pairwise subsampling indicated that sequencing depth was expected to affect the degree of clonotype sharing among donors.

CD8 naive samples were CD45RO-negative cells positively selected for CCR7, giving a CD45RA+CCR7+ population that excluded TemRA cells. The donors were healthy, HIV-negative adults who had no recently reported acute infections or vaccinations. Every donor was a Caucasian adult residing in Nashville, Tennessee, USA. After blood collection by leukapheresis, PBMCs were isolated using Ficoll-Histopaque density gradient centrifugation and then cryopreserved in the vapor phase of liquid nitrogen. Analytical flow cytometry was used to check the purity and quantity of every magnetically sorted T cell population. Each sorted fraction had its genomic DNA isolated and then quantified by UV absorbance on a Nanodrop 2000c. Using the deep immunoSEQ assay, TCR CDR3 regions were amplified from genomic DNA by multiplex PCR. Extracted genomic DNA from each cell subset was spread evenly across all wells of several immunoSEQ 96-well plates, with each plate serving as a replicate. For sorted subsets, roughly 200 ng of genomic DNA, equivalent to 25,000 to 35,000 T cell genomes, went into each replicate PCR. Purified libraries were quantified with a Qubit 3.0 fluorometer, sized on a Bioanalyzer 2100, and re-quantified with the KAPA Library Quantification kit. Every immunoSEQ 96-well plate was sequenced on a dedicated single-read 150-cycle Illumina NextSeq 550 flow cell. On the authors' methods: Because the immunoSEQ output held only junctional sequences and lacked quality scores, the filtering could not match the filtering applied to full-length reads. To assign V/J genes and CDR3, sequences were annotated using PyIR, a Python wrapper for IgBLAST v1.9, with IMGT germline references. Reads with weak V/J assignments (E-value above 1e-6), missing CDR3, stop codons, out-of-frame junctions, or ambiguous translated residues were removed. V3J clonotypes were defined as sequences sharing an identical inferred V gene, J gene, and CDR3 amino acid sequence. Percentage overlap between repertoires was computed as shared unique clonotypes divided by the size of the smaller repertoire. Three approaches were used to assess repertoire richness: RTK rarefaction, the Chao1 estimator, and Recon v2.1 estimates of unobserved clonotypes. Generation probabilities were computed with OLGA for all TCRbeta clonotypes obtained by the gDNA method from four donors. TCRdb holds this immuneACCESS table with in-frame rearrangements only. Some clones are missing; in checked studies, unresolved V genes explain under half, and the rest has no known cause. From that table come the V and J calls and clone size; the DNA was used to work out D and trimming. This sample holds about 2.1 million clones; just under 95% were observed only once. The ten largest clones represent approximately 1.7% of the sample.

Regarding this clone: This receptor's antigen is unknown. No much larger clone is present one base from it, and per-base qualities are unavailable.

The TCR comes from a man between 18 and 29 years old in good health. Some clones in this sample may be carry-over from other donors' samples. The sequenced sample consisted of naive CD8+ T cells from PBMCs. The meaning of the sample's cell subset or site label: CD45RA+CCR7+.

The bases are TGTGCCAGCAGCTTAACAATTGCGGGGACTGAAGCTTTCTTT. Its protein product is CASSLTIAGTEAFF. The sequence joins TRBV7-2 to TRBJ1-1; the D gene identity is not certain. There are 14 amino acids in the CDR3, from cysteine to phenylalanine inclusive. Of all the DNA, just the CDR3 is kept, 42 bases in frame from base 1. A distance of 12 bases separates the germline ends of V and J, which lose 2 bases and 5 bases respectively. According to the germline V gene, CDR1 reads SGHTA and CDR2 reads FQGNSA. Where the CDR3 stops, the reference TRBV7-2 and TRBJ1-1 genes take over; the full variable domain is GAGVSQSPSNKVTEKGKDVELRCDPISGHTALYWYRQSLGQGLEFLIYFQGNSAPDKSGLPSDRFSAERTGGSVSTLTIQRTQQEDSAVYLCASSLTIAGTEAFFGQGTRLTVV.